The 10 T cell receptor beta chains reported below all come from one sample, sequenced in a study of cytomegalovirus exposure and HLA in healthy donors. Use of 60 Vbeta and 13 Jbeta primers characterized the PCR. The repertoire was sequenced with immunoSEQ multiplex PCR; TCRdb's copy has only in-frame clones and lacks some. The sample consists of 60,000 to 85,000 clones, roughly 84% of them appearing once. The sample consisted of PBMCs. These receptors were taken from a man aged 70-80 years in good health and CMV-seropositive.

The chain has TRBV7-2 and TRBJ2-5; TRBD2 aligns across 8 bases. V lost 5 bases, J lost 4 bases, and 12 bases stayed unmatched. Germline V gives CDR1 SGHTA, CDR2 FQGNSA. The length of the CDR3 is 16 residues. In DNA, the CDR3 is TGTGCCAGCAGCACCTTTACCGGGGGGGCCGGAGAGACCCAGTACTTC. It specifies CASSTFTGGAGETQYF.

This clone is judged medium-sized. The CDR3 DNA reads TGTGCCAGCAGCTTAGATGGGACAGGGGGGGACATTCAGTACTTC. It encodes CASSLDGTGGDIQYF. The V and J genes are TRBV7-2 and TRBJ2-4, with 11 bases that match TRBD1. J was trimmed by 8 bases and V by 1 base; bases with no gene match: 4. From germline, CDR1 is SGHTA and CDR2 FQGNSA. CDR3 length: 15 residues. The whole variable domain, filled in from reference TRBV7-2 and TRBJ2-4, reads GAGVSQSPSNKVTEKGKDVELRCDPISGHTALYWYRQSLGQGLEFLIYFQGNSAPDKSGLPSDRFSAERTGGSVSTLTIQRTQQEDSAVYLCASSLDGTGGDIQYFGAGTRLSVL.

This clone was observed a handful of times. As DNA, the CDR3 is TGTGCCAGCAGTTGGGACAGGATTAATCAGCCCCAGCATTTT. Protein: CASSWDRINQPQHF. The rearrangement links TRBV6-6 to TRBJ1-5, with 8 positions matching TRBD1. V was clipped by 4 bases and J by 4 bases; unmatched bases: 3. The CDR3 is made up of 14 amino acids. Germline assignment: CDR1 MNHNY and CDR2 SVGAGI (reference sequence).

This sequence joins TRBV11-2 and TRBJ2-7; 14 nucleotides agree with TRBD2. Germline assignment: CDR1 SGHAT and CDR2 FQNNGV. The CDR3 sequence is 17 residues long. The V and J ends lost 4 bases and 10 bases, in that order; junction bases with no gene match: 15. This CDR3 reads CASSSLEGGLAGALQYF. The CDR3 DNA reads as TGTGCCAGCAGCTCCCTAGAGGGGGGACTAGCGGGGGCCCTACAGTACTTC.

The chain joins TRBV28 to TRBJ2-5, with 10 bases that match TRBD1. The CDR3 contains 15 residues. Trimming at V came to 6 bases and at J to 2 bases, leaving 6 bases not matched to a gene. The germline V gene encodes CDR1 MDHEN and CDR2 SYDVKM. The CDR3 sequence: CASSPRTGGQETQYF. DNA for the CDR3: TGTGCCAGCAGCCCCAGGACAGGGGGACAAGAGACCCAGTACTTC.

This clone was recorded a few times. The V and J genes are TRBV5-1 and TRBJ2-7, with 7 positions matching TRBD1. V gave up 3 bases and J gave up 6 bases; unmatched junction bases: 9. Germline loops: CDR1 SGHRS, CDR2 YFSETQ. This CDR3 has 14 residues. The CDR3 spells CASSWTGTILEQYF. The CDR3 DNA reads as TGCGCCAGCAGCTGGACAGGAACCATCCTCGAGCAGTACTTC.

The chain recombines TRBV5-1 with TRBJ2-3; 7 bases map to TRBD1. Germline CDR1 and CDR2: SGHRS and YFSETQ. The J segment lost 2 bases and the V segment lost 4 bases, leaving 7 bases of the junction unmatched. This CDR3 comprises 15 residues. The CDR3 here is CASSVWTGYTDTQYF. CDR3 in DNA: TGCGCCAGCAGCGTCTGGACAGGATACACAGATACGCAGTATTTT.

This sequence joins TRBV6-1 and TRBJ2-2; TRBD2 matches at 7 bases. Trimming cost V 3 bases and J 2 bases; bases outside gene matches: 6. CDR3 length: 16 residues. In germline, CDR1 is MNHNS, CDR2 SASEGT. The CDR3 loop is CASSERLAVNTGELFF. DNA of the CDR3: TGTGCCAGCAGTGAGCGGCTAGCGGTAAACACCGGGGAGCTGTTTTTT.

The chain uses TRBV2 and TRBJ2-7, with a possible D match to TRBD1 (6 bases). The length of the CDR3 is 14 residues. Germline V gives CDR1 SNHLY, CDR2 FYNNEI. Trimming took 6 bases from V and 3 from J, leaving 15 bases between them. The CDR3 sequence is CASRRQGTLYEQYF. CDR3 bases: TGTGCCAGCAGACGGCAGGGGACCCTCTACGAGCAGTACTTC. The full variable domain, in which reference TRBV2 and TRBJ2-7 provide the parts outside the CDR3, is EPEVTQTPSHQVTQMGQEVILRCVPISNHLYFYWYRQILGQKVEFLVSFYNNEISEKSEIFDDQFSVERPDGSNFTLKIRSTKLEDSAMYFCASRRQGTLYEQYFGPGTRLTVT.

The chain employs TRBV27 and TRBJ2-1; D is possibly TRBD1 (5 bases). CDR3 length equals 13 residues. CDR1 is MNHEY and CDR2 is SMNVEV in the germline V gene (reference sequence). Trimming stripped 5 bases from V and 8 bases from J, with 13 bases between. CDR3 in DNA: TGTGCCAGCAGTCTCCTAGGGGTGGATGAGCAGTTCTTC. It specifies CASSLLGVDEQFF.